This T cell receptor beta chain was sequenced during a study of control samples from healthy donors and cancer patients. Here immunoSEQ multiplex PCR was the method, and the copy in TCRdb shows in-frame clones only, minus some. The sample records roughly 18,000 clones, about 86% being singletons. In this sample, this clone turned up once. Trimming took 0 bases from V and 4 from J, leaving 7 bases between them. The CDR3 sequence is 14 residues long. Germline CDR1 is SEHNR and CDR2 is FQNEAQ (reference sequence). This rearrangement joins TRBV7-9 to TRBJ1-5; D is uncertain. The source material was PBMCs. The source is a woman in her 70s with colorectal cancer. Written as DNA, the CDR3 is TGTGCCAGCAGCTTAGCCGGTGAAAATCAGCCCCAGCATTTT. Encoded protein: CASSLAGENQPQHF.